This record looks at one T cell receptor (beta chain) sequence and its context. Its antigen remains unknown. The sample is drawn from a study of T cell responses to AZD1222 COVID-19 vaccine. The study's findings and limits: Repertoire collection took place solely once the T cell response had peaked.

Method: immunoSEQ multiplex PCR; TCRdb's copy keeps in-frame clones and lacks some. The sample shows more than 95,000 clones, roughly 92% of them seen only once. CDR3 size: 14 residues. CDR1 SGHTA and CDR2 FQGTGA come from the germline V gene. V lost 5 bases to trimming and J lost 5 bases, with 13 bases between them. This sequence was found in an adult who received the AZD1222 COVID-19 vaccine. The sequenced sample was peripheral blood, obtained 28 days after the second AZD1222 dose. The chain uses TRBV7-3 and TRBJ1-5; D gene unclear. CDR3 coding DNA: TGTGCCAGCAGCCCCAAACCCCCAGATCAGCCCCAGCATTTT. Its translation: CASSPKPPDQPQHF.